The rows below give T cell receptor beta chains drawn from one sample of a study of T cells in Graves' hyperthyroidism and ophthalmopathy. TCRdb re-derived calls from the multiplex PCR reads in MiXCR, one entry per CDR3 protein. The sample holds 500,000 to 600,000 distinct CDR3 sequences, about half seen once. The sample taken for sequencing was peripheral blood or thyroid tissue (not recorded which). The receptors were gathered from a woman under 30 with Graves' hyperthyroidism. CDR3s include the opening cysteine and the closing phenylalanine or tryptophan. Each record gives: clone size, V gene, D gene, J gene, CDR3 protein, CDR3 DNA. A D gene is named only where the DNA matches it firmly. Expanded clones get a size class; other rows say once, few or many, or leave the size out.

clone size: .; V gene: TRBV6-5; D gene: .; J gene: TRBJ2-5; CDR3 protein: CASRRQVGGGAQYF; CDR3 DNA: TGTGCCAGCAGACGACAGGTTGGAGGAGGGGCCCAGTACTTC
clone size: few; V gene: TRBV20-1; D gene: TRBD1; J gene: TRBJ2-5; CDR3 protein: CSALTGGAETQYF; CDR3 DNA: TGCAGTGCTCTAACAGGGGGCGCGGAGACCCAGTACTTC
clone size: many; V gene: TRBV25-1; D gene: .; J gene: TRBJ1-4; CDR3 protein: CASSEGDLSEKLFF; CDR3 DNA: TGTGCCAGCAGTGAGGGCGACTTGAGTGAAAAACTGTTTTTT
clone size: many; V gene: TRBV4-3; D gene: TRBD1; J gene: TRBJ1-1; CDR3 protein: CAKNRGENTEAFF; CDR3 DNA: TGCGCCAAAAACAGGGGGGAGAACACTGAAGCTTTCTTT
clone size: .; V gene: TRBV10-3; D gene: .; J gene: TRBJ1-2; CDR3 protein: CAISAGYGYTF; CDR3 DNA: TGTGCCATCAGTGCAGGTTATGGCTACACCTTC
clone size: many; V gene: TRBV7-2; D gene: .; J gene: TRBJ1-2; CDR3 protein: CASSTVKADYGYTF; CDR3 DNA: TGTGCCAGCTCGACCGTCAAAGCGGACTATGGCTACACCTTC
clone size: .; V gene: TRBV7-9; D gene: TRBD2; J gene: TRBJ2-2; CDR3 protein: CASSPGLAGRVGELFF; CDR3 DNA: TGTGCCAGCAGCCCGGGACTAGCGGGAAGGGTCGGGGAGCTGTTTTTT
clone size: many; V gene: TRBV9; D gene: .; J gene: TRBJ2-2; CDR3 protein: CASSVSSGGISGELFF; CDR3 DNA: TGTGCCAGCAGCGTATCGTCTGGGGGGATCTCCGGGGAGCTGTTTTTT
clone size: .; V gene: TRBV20-1; D gene: TRBD2; J gene: TRBJ2-7; CDR3 protein: CSARSELADLSSYEQYF; CDR3 DNA: TGCAGTGCTAGGTCGGAACTAGCGGATCTCAGCTCCTACGAGCAGTACTTC
clone size: .; V gene: TRBV6-1; D gene: .; J gene: TRBJ1-1; CDR3 protein: CASSAQEGNTEAFF; CDR3 DNA: TGTGCCAGCAGTGCACAGGAGGGTAACACTGAAGCTTTCTTT
clone size: many; V gene: TRBV20-1; D gene: TRBD2; J gene: TRBJ2-7; CDR3 protein: CSAFRAGGNYEQYF; CDR3 DNA: TGCAGTGCTTTCAGAGCGGGAGGGAACTACGAGCAGTACTTC
clone size: many; V gene: TRBV7-9; D gene: .; J gene: TRBJ2-5; CDR3 protein: CASSQGRGAETQYF; CDR3 DNA: TGCGCCAGCAGCCAAGGTCGGGGTGCGGAGACCCAGTACTTC
clone size: many; V gene: TRBV29-1; D gene: .; J gene: TRBJ1-2; CDR3 protein: CSVEDLAPASYGYTF; CDR3 DNA: TGCAGCGTTGAAGATTTGGCCCCCGCGAGCTATGGCTACACCTTC
clone size: .; V gene: TRBV5-1; D gene: TRBD2; J gene: TRBJ2-1; CDR3 protein: CASSLELAMFNEQFF; CDR3 DNA: TGCGCCAGCAGCTTGGAACTAGCGATGTTCAATGAGCAGTTCTTC
clone size: many; V gene: TRBV4-1; D gene: .; J gene: TRBJ2-2; CDR3 protein: CASSQDGGGELFF; CDR3 DNA: TGCGCCAGCAGCCAAGATGGGGGCGGGGAGCTGTTTTTT
clone size: .; V gene: TRBV5-6; D gene: .; J gene: TRBJ1-2; CDR3 protein: CASSELEGRGGYTF; CDR3 DNA: TGCGCCAGCAGCGAACTAGAGGGGCGAGGTGGCTACACCTTC
clone size: .; V gene: TRBV5-1; D gene: .; J gene: TRBJ1-1; CDR3 protein: CASSFPLAGHHPVGDTEAFF; CDR3 DNA: TGCGCCAGCAGCTTCCCCCTGGCGGGACACCACCCCGTAGGGGACACTGAAGCTTTCTTT
clone size: .; V gene: TRBV5-6; D gene: .; J gene: TRBJ1-2; CDR3 protein: CASRMDEVLWYGYTF; CDR3 DNA: TGTGCCAGCAGAATGGACGAGGTACTATGGTATGGCTACACCTTC
clone size: .; V gene: TRBV20-1; D gene: TRBD2; J gene: TRBJ2-7; CDR3 protein: CSASDGLAGMYEQYF; CDR3 DNA: TGCAGTGCTAGTGACGGACTAGCGGGAATGTACGAGCAGTACTTC
clone size: .; V gene: TRBV29-1; D gene: TRBD1; J gene: TRBJ2-5; CDR3 protein: CRDRGETQYF; CDR3 DNA: TGCAGGGACAGGGGGGAGACCCAGTACTTC
clone size: many; V gene: TRBV27; D gene: TRBD1; J gene: TRBJ1-6; CDR3 protein: CASSLGAGGNNSPLHF; CDR3 DNA: TGTGCCAGCAGTTTGGGGGCAGGGGGGAATAATTCACCCCTCCACTTT
clone size: few; V gene: TRBV18; D gene: .; J gene: TRBJ1-3; CDR3 protein: CASSPSSQRLSGNTIYF; CDR3 DNA: TGTGCCAGCTCACCGTCATCACAGCGCCTCTCTGGAAACACCATATATTTT
clone size: .; V gene: TRBV7-8; D gene: TRBD2; J gene: TRBJ2-1; CDR3 protein: CASTLRASGGNEQFF; CDR3 DNA: TGTGCCAGCACCCTTAGGGCTAGCGGGGGCAATGAGCAGTTCTTC
clone size: many; V gene: TRBV6-5; D gene: .; J gene: TRBJ2-7; CDR3 protein: CATSRGGLYEQYF; CDR3 DNA: TGTGCCACCTCGAGGGGTGGTCTCTACGAGCAGTACTTC